The T cell receptor beta chain under discussion was sequenced for a study of regulatory T cells in long-lasting Graves disease (dated by TCRdb to 2020 to 2023). With regard to the full study: To count as having persistent Graves' disease, a patient had to have received antithyroid drug treatment for over 5 years with TSH receptor autoantibodies remaining persistently positive. The study was registered as a clinical trial and conducted in China. A total of around 35 samples underwent TCR sequencing, from about 13 patients with persistent Graves' disease and approximately 20 patients with newly diagnosed Graves' disease. Antithyroid drugs had been taken for about 10.3 years on average by persistent Graves' disease patients in the clinical cohort. This study used TCR sequencing and RNA sequencing of peripheral blood to compare persistent Graves' disease patients against newly diagnosed Graves' disease patients. Overall study results and their limits: More public clonotypes were shared among persistent patients (around 2,600) than among newly diagnosed patients (roughly 1,000). Sequencing and analysis were limited to the TCR beta chain. The small sample size was acknowledged by the authors as a limitation that may reduce accuracy. Peripheral blood alone was examined, since thyroid tissue, which constituted the primary lesion, could not be accessed. Compared with newly diagnosed patients, persistent Graves' disease patients had lower TCR Shannon entropy and fewer highly expanded clones, which suggests clonal expansion.

Explained via the paper, the time point label denotes: persistent/refractory GD, antithyroid drugs over 5 years with positive TRAb. RNA was extracted from PBMCs in TRIzol for both TCR sequencing and RNA sequencing. The diagnosis of Graves' disease followed American Thyroid Association guidelines. Patients were recruited from an endocrinology department in Xi'an, China. Each patient gave 7.5 to 10 milliliters of peripheral blood, collected in an EDTA anticoagulant tube. PBMCs were isolated by Ficoll Paque Plus density gradient separation without further T cell sorting. RNA quality was checked with an Agilent 2100 Bioanalyzer and agarose gel, and concentration with a NanoDrop 2000. On this clonotype: The specificity of this receptor is unknown. Qualities for individual bases were not recorded, and no much larger clone is one base off.

The library was prepared using multiplex PCR. Sequenced using an Illumina HiSeq 4000. iRepertoire HTBI primers and Arm-PCR amplification of CDR3 regions were used to construct TCR beta libraries. PCR products were gel purified before sequencing. For the original study's pipeline: A total of around 59 TRBV and more than twelve TRBJ segments were identified across samples and were used for gene usage analysis of CDR3 amino acid clonotypes. COPE and FqMerger were used to merge filtered high-quality paired reads into contigs. BLAST was used to align contigs to IMGT TRBV, TRBD and TRBJ reference genes, with CDR3 defined following IMGT. Clonotypes above 0.1% frequency were classified as highly expanded clones. Shannon entropy was used to measure repertoire diversity, and the Gini coefficient was used to measure V-J evenness. Public clonotypes were defined as clonotypes shared by more than one individual. The raw public reads went through TCRdb reprocessing: fastp at Q25, MiXCR clone calling, in-frame beta chains kept. Rows matching on CDR3 protein sequence are summarized as one entry with the most common DNA and genes. TCRdb, rather than the study authors, made the V and J calls. A total of 650,000 to 700,000 distinct CDR3 sequences appear in this sample, around 30% of them only once. 35% to 55% of the sample belongs to the ten largest clones.

The receptor comes from a female donor with Graves disease. Sequenced here: peripheral blood mononuclear cells (PBMCs), sampled when the disease was refractory, from a patient treated with antithyroid drugs.

The bases are TGTGCCAGCAGCCCCCCGCGGGGGAAGGACGGGGAGCTGTTTTTT. It translates as CASSPPRGKDGELFF. The chain was built from TRBV7-9 and TRBJ2-2; a stretch of 7 junction bases matches TRBD2. The CDR3 measures 15 amino acids from cysteine to phenylalanine. Only the CDR3 region is kept as DNA, spanning 45 bases read in frame from base 1. Trimming leaves V shorter by 5 bases and J shorter by 7 bases, with the junction holding 10 bases beyond the gene matches. For CDR1 and CDR2, the germline V gene (reference sequence) lists SEHNR and FQNEAQ.